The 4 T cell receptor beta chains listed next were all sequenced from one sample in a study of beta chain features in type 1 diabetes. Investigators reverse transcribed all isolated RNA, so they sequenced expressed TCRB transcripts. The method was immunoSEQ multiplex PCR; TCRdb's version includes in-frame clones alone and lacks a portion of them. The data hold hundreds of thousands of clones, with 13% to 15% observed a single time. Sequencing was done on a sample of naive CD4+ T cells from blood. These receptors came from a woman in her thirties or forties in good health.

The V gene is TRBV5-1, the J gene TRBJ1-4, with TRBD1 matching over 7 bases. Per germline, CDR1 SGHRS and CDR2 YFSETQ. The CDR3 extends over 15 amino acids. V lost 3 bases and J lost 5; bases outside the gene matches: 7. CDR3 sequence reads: CASSSSGTANEKLFF. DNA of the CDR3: TGCGCCAGCAGCTCTTCCGGGACAGCGAATGAAAAACTGTTTTTT.

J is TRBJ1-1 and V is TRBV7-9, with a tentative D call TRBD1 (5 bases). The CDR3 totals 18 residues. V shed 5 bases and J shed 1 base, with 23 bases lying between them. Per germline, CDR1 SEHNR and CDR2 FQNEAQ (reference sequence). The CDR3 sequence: CASSLQWGVVLGNTEAFF. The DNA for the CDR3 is TGTGCCAGCAGCCTCCAGTGGGGCGTCGTTCTGGGGAACACTGAAGCTTTCTTT.

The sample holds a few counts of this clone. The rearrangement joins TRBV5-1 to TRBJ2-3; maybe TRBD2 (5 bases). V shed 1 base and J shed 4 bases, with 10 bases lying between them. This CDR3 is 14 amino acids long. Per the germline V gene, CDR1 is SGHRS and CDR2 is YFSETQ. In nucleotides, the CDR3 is TGCGCCAGCAGCTTGCCCTCCGGGGCAGATACGCAGTATTTT. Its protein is CASSLPSGADTQYF.

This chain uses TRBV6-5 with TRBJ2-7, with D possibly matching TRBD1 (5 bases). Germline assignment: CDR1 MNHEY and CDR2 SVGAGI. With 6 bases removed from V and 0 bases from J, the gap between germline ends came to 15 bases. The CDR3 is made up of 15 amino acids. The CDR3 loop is CASSRRQLPSYEQYF. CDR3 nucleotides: TGTGCCAGCAGCCGTAGACAGCTTCCCTCCTACGAGCAGTACTTC.